Below, 5 T cell receptor beta chains from the same sample are listed, as sequenced in a study of graft-versus-host responses after intestinal transplantation. Their antigens remain unidentified. This table comes from immunoSEQ multiplex PCR, and its TCRdb copy is limited to in-frame clones, with some not included. Here the sample spans about 93,000 clones, approximately 95% being singletons. Material: unstimulated CD8+ T cells sorted from spleen or lymph node cells, obtained before intestinal transplant. The receptor set was obtained from a human donor who received an intestinal transplant.

The gene calls are TRBV4-1 and TRBJ2-1; 8 bases agree with TRBD2. Germline V gene data show CDR1 as MGHRA and CDR2 as YSYEKL. CDR3 length: 15 amino acids. Trimming took 4 bases from V and 1 from J; bases not matched to a gene: 3. The DNA for the CDR3 is TGCGCCAGCAGCCTAGCGGGAAATTCCTACAATGAGCAGTTCTTC. Its protein is CASSLAGNSYNEQFF.

There are a few counts of this clone. This chain joins TRBV10-1 and TRBJ1-5, with unresolved D. The CDR3 covers 12 residues. Germline assignment: CDR1 WNHNN and CDR2 SYGVQD (reference sequence). V was clipped by 3 bases and J by 4 bases, with 4 bases between them. CDR3 sequence reads: CASSDGNQPQHF. As DNA, the CDR3 is TGCGCCAGCAGTGACGGTAATCAGCCCCAGCATTTT.

The DNA of the CDR3 is TGTGCCAGCAGTTTCCGGGGGAGTGCTTCACCCCTCCACTTT. As protein: CASSFRGSASPLHF. V gene TRBV28 combines with J gene TRBJ1-6; the D gene is possibly TRBD1 (5 bases). The ends were cut back, 3 bases at V and 9 bases at J, with 12 bases in the middle. CDR1 is MDHEN, CDR2 SYDVKM, per germline. CDR3 length: 14 amino acids.

The rearrangement joins TRBV4-2 to TRBJ1-5; the match to TRBD1 covers 9 bases. The CDR3 consists of 14 residues. Germline loops: CDR1 LGHNA, CDR2 YNFKEQ. The J segment lost 4 bases and the V segment lost 4 bases, leaving 2 bases of the junction unmatched. The CDR3 DNA is TGTGCCAGCAGCCTCGACAGGGGGAATCAGCCCCAGCATTTT. This translates into CASSLDRGNQPQHF.

The chain links TRBV6-5 to TRBJ2-7; TRBD1 might be the D (6 bases). Per germline, CDR1 MNHEY and CDR2 SVGAGI. The CDR3 is 13 amino acids. V was trimmed by 5 bases and J by 4 bases, leaving 12 bases between them. The CDR3 DNA reads TGTGCCAGCAGTCCACAGGGACGGTACGAGCAGTACTTC. It translates to CASSPQGRYEQYF.